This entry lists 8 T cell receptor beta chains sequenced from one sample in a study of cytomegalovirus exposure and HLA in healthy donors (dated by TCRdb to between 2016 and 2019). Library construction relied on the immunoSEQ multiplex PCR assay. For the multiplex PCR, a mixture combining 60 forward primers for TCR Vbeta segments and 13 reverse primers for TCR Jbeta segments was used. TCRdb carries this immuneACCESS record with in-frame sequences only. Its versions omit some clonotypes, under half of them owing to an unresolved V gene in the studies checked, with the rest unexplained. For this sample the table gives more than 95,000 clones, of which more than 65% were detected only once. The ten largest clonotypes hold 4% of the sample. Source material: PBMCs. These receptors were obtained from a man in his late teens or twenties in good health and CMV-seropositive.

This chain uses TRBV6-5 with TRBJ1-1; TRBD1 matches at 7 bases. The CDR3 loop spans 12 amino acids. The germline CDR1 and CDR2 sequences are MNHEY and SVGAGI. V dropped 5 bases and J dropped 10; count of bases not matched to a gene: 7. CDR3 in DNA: TGTGCCAGCAGTCGACAGGGTCTTACAGCTTTCTTT. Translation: CASSRQGLTAFF.

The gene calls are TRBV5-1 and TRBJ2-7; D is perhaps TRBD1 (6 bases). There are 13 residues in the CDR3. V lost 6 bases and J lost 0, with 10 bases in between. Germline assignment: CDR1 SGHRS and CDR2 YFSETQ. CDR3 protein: CASNLDSSYEQYF. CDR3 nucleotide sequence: TGCGCCAGCAACCTGGACAGCTCCTACGAGCAGTACTTC.

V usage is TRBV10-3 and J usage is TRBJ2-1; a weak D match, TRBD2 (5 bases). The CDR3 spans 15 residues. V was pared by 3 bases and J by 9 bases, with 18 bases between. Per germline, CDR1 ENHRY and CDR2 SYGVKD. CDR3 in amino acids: CAISESGLDDIEQFF. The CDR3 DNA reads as TGTGCCATCAGTGAATCCGGACTGGACGACATTGAGCAGTTCTTC.

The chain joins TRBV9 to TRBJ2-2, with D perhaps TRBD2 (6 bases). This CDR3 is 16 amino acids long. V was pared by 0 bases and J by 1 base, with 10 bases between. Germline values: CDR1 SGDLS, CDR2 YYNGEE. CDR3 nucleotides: TGTGCCAGCAGCGTAGCCCCTAGCGAGAACACCGGGGAGCTGTTTTTT. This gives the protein CASSVAPSENTGELFF. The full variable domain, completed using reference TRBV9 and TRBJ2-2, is DSGVTQTPKHLITATGQRVTLRCSPRSGDLSVYWYQQSLDQGLQFLIQYYNGEERAKGNILERFSAQQFPDLHSELNLSSLELGDSALYFCASSVAPSENTGELFFGEGSRLTVL.

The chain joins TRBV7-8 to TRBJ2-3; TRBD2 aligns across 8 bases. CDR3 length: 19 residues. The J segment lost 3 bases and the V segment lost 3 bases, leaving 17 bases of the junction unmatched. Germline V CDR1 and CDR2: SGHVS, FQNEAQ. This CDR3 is CASSFSRLTGTSRTDTQYF. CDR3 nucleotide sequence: TGTGCCAGCAGCTTTTCTCGCCTGACCGGGACTAGTCGTACAGATACGCAGTATTTT.

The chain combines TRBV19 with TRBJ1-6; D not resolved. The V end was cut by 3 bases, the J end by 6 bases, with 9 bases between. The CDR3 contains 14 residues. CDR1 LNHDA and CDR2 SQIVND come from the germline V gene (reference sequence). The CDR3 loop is CASSIVTGNSPLHF. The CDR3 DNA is TGTGCCAGTAGTATTGTGACGGGTAATTCACCCCTCCACTTT. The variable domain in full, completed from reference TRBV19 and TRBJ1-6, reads DGGITQSPKYLFRKEGQNVTLSCEQNLNHDAMYWYRQDPGQGLRLIYYSQIVNDFQKGDIAEGYSVSREKKESFPLTVTSAQKNPTAFYLCASSIVTGNSPLHFGNGTRLTVT.

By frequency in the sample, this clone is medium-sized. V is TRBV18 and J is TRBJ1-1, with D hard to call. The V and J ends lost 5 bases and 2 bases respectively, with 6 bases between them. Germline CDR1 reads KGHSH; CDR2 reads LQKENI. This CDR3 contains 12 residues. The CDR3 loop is CASSIQNTEAFF. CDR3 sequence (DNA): TGTGCCAGCTCAATACAAAACACTGAAGCTTTCTTT.

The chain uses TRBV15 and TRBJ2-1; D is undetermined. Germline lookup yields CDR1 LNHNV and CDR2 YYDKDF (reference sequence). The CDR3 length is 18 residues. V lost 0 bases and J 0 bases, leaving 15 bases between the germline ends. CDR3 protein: CATSRDKSVSYSYNEQFF. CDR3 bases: TGTGCCACCAGCAGAGATAAGAGCGTCAGTTACTCCTACAATGAGCAGTTCTTC.